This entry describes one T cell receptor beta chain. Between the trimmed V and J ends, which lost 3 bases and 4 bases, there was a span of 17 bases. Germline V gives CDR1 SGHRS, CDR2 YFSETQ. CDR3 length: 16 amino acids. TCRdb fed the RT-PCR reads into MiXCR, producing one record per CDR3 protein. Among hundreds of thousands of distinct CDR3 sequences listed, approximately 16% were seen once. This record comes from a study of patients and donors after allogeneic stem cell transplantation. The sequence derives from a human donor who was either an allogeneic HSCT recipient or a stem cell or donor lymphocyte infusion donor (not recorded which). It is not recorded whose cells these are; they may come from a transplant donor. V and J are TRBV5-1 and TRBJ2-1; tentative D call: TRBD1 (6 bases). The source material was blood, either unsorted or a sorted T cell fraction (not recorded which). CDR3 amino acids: CASSSRVAGVYNEQFF. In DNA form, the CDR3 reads TGCGCCAGCAGCTCACGGGTGGCAGGGGTGTACAATGAGCAGTTCTTC.